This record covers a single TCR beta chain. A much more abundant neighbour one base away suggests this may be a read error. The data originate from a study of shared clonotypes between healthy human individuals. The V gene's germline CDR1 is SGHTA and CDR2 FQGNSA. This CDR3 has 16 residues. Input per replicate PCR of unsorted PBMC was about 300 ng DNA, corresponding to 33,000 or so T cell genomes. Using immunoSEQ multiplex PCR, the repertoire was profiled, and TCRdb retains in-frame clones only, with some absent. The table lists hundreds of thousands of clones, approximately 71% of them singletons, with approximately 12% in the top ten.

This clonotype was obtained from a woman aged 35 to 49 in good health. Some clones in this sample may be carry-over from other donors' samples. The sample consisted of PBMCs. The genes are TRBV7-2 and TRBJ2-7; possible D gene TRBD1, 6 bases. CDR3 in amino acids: CASGLVGARSSYEQYF. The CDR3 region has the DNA TGTGCCAGCGGCTTAGTGGGGGCCCGGAGCTCCTACGAGCAGTACTTC.